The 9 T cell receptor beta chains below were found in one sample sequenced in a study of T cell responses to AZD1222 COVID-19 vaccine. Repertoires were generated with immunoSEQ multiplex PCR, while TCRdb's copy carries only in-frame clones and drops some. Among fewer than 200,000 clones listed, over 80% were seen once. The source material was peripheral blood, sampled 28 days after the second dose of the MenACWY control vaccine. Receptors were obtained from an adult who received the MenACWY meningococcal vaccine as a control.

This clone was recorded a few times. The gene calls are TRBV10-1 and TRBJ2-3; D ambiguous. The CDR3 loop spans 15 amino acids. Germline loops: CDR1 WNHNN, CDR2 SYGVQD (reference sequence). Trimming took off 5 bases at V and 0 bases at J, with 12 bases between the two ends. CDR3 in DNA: TGCGCCAGCAGTTCGACCGCTACTAGCACAGATACGCAGTATTTT. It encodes CASSSTATSTDTQYF.

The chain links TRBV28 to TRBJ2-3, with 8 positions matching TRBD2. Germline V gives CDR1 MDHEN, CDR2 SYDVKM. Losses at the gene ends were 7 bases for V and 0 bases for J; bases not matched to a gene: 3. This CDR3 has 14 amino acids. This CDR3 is CASMSGSSTDTQYF. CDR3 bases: TGTGCCAGCATGAGCGGGAGTAGCACAGATACGCAGTATTTT.

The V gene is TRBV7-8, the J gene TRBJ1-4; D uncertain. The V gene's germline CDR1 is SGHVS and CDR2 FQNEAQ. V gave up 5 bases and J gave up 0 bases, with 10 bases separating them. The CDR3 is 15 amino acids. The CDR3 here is CASSLFLPTNEKLFF. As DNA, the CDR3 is TGTGCCAGCAGCCTCTTTCTTCCAACTAATGAAAAACTGTTTTTT.

The CDR3 sequence is CASSPQDTGEGANVLTF. CDR3 in DNA: TGTGCCAGCTCACCACAGGATACAGGGGAAGGGGCCAACGTCCTGACTTTC. The chain recombines TRBV18 with TRBJ2-6, with 7 bases fitting TRBD1. The CDR3 runs to 17 residues. The V gene's germline CDR1 is KGHSH and CDR2 LQKENI. Losses at the gene ends were 1 base for V and 4 bases for J; bases not matched to a gene: 7.

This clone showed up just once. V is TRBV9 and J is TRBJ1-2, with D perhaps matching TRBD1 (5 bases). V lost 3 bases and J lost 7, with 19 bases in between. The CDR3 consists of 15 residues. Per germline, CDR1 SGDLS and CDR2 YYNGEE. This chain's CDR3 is CASSAGGAGNGGYTF. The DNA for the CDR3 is TGTGCCAGCAGCGCGGGAGGGGCCGGGAATGGTGGCTACACCTTC.

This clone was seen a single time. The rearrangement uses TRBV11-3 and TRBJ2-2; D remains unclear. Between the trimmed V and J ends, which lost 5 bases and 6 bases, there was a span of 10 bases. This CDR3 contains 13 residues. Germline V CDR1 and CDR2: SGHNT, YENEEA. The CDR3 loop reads CASSPRTAGELFF. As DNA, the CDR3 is TGTGCCAGCAGCCCTCGCACGGCCGGGGAGCTGTTTTTT.

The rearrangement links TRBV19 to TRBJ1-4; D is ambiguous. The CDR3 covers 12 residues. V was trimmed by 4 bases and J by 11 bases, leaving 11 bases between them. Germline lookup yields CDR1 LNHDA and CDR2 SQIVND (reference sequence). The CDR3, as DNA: TGTGCCAGTAGTACATTAGGGTGGAAACTGTTTTTT. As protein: CASSTLGWKLFF.

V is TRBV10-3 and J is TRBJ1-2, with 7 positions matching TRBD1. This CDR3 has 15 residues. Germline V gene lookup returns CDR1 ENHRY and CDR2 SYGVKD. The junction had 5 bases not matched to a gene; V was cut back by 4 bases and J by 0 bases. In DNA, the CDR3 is TGTGCCATCAGTGGGGACAGCGAAGCTAACTATGGCTACACCTTC. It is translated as CAISGDSEANYGYTF.

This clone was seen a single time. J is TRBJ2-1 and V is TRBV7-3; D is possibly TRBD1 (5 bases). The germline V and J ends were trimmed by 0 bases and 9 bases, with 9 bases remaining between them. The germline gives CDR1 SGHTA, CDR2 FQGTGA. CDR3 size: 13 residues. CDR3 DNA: TGTGCCAGCAGCTTAACGTCGCAGGGTGAGCAGTTCTTC. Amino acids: CASSLTSQGEQFF.